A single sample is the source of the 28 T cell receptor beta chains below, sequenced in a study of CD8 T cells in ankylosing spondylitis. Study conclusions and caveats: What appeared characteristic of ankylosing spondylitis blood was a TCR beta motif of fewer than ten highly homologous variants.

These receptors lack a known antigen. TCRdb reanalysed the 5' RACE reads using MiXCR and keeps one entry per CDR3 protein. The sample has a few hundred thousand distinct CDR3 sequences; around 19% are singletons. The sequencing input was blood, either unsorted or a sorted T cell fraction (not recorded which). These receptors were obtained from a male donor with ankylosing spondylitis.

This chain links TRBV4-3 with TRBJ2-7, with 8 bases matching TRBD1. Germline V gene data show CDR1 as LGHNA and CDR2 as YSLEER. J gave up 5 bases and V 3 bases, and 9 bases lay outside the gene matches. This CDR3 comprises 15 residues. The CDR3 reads CASSHAGQAFDEQYF. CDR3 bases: TGCGCCAGCAGCCATGCGGGACAGGCTTTTGACGAGCAGTACTTC.

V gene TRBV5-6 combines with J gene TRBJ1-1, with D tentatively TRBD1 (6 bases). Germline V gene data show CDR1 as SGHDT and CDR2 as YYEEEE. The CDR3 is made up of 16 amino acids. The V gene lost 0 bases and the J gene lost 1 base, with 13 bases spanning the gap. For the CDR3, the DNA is TGTGCCAGCAGCTTGGTAGGGGGGCAGGAGAACACTGAAGCTTTCTTT. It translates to CASSLVGGQENTEAFF.

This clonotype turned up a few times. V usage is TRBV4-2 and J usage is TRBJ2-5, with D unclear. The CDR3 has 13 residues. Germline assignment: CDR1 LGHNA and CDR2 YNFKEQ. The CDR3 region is CAARSTPEETQYF. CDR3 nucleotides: TGTGCAGCAAGGTCGACCCCTGAAGAGACCCAGTACTTC.

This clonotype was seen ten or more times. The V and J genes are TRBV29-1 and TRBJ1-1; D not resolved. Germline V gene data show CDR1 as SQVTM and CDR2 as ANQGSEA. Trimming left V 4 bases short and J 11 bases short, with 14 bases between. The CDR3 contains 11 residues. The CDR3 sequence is CSVVVGIEAFF. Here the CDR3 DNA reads TGCAGCGTTGTCGTCGGGATTGAGGCTTTCTTT.

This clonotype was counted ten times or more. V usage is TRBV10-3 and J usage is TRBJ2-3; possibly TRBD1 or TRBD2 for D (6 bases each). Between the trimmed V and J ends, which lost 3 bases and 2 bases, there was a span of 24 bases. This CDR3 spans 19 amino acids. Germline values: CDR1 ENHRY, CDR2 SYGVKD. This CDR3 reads CAISDPTGGRGPHTDTQYF. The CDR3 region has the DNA TGTGCCATCAGTGACCCGACGGGTGGCCGGGGGCCCCACACAGATACGCAGTATTTT.

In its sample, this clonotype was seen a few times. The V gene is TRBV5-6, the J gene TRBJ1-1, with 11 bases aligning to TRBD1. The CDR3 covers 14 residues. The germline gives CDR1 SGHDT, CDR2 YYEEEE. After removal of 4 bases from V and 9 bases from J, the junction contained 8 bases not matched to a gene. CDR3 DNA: TGTGCCAGCAGCCCTGGGACAGGGGGGATGAAAGCTTTCTTT. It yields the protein CASSPGTGGMKAFF. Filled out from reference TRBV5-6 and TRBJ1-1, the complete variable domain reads DAGVTQSPTHLIKTRGQQVTLRCSPKSGHDTVSWYQQALGQGPQFIFQYYEEEERQRGNFPDRFSGHQFPNYSSELNVNALLLGDSALYLCASSPGTGGMKAFFGQGTRLTVV.

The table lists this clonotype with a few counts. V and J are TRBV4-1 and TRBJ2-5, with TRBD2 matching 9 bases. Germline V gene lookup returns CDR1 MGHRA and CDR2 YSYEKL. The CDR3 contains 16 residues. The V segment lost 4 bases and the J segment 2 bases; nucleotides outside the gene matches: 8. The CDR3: CASSRLAGEGQETQYF. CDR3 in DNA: TGCGCCAGCAGCCGATTAGCGGGAGAAGGGCAAGAGACCCAGTACTTC.

The CDR3 sequence is CASSLGGKAAGELFF. As DNA, the CDR3 is TGTGCCAGCAGCTTGGGGGGGAAAGCCGCCGGGGAGCTGTTTTTT. The chain uses TRBV5-7 and TRBJ2-2; D might be TRBD1 or TRBD2, each matching 5 bases. TRBV5-7 is given ORF status, its function remaining uncertain. The CDR3 totals 15 residues. V was clipped by 0 bases and J by 6 bases, with 12 bases between them.

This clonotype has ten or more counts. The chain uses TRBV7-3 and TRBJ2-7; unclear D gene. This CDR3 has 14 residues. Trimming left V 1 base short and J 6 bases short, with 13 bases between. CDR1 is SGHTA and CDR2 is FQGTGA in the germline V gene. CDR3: CASSLMGGAPEQYF. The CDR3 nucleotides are TGTGCCAGCAGCTTAATGGGCGGCGCTCCCGAGCAGTACTTC.

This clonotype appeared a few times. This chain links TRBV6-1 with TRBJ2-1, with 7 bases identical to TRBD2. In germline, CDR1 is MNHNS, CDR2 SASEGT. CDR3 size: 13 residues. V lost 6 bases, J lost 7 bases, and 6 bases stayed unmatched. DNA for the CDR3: TGTGCCAGCAGACGGACTAGTACAAATGAGCAGTTCTTC. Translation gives CASRRTSTNEQFF.

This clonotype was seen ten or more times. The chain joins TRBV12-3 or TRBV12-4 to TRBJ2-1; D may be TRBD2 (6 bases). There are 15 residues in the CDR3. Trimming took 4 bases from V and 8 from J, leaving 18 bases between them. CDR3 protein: CASSWTKRGSDEQFF. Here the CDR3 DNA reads TGTGCCAGCAGTTGGACCAAACGGGGGAGTGATGAGCAGTTCTTC.

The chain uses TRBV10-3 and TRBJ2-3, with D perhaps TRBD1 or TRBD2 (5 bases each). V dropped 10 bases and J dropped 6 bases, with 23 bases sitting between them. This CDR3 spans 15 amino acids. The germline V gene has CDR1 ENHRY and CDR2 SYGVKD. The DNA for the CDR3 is TGTGCCACCTTCGCCGGGGCCAGGCAGGGTGATACGCAGTATTTT. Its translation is CATFAGARQGDTQYF.

In DNA, the CDR3 is TGTGCCAGCAGCTTGTTACAGGATATTAACTATGGCTACACCTTC. Encoded protein: CASSLLQDINYGYTF. This sequence joins TRBV5-6 and TRBJ1-2, with D possibly matching TRBD1 (5 bases). From germline, CDR1 is SGHDT and CDR2 YYEEEE. The germline V and J ends were trimmed by 1 base and 1 base, with 11 bases remaining between them. The CDR3 has 15 amino acids.

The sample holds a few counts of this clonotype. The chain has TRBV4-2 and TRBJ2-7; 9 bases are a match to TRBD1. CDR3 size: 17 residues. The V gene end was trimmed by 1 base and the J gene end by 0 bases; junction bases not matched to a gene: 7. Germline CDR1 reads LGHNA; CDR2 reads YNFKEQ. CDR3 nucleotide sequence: TGTGCCAGCAGCCAAGTAGCTTTGGGACAGGGCTCCTACGAGCAGTACTTC. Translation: CASSQVALGQGSYEQYF.

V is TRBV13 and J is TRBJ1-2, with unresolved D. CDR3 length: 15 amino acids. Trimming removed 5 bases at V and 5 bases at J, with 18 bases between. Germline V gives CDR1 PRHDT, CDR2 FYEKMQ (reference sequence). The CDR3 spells CASSEGGVGDYGYTF. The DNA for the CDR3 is TGTGCCAGCAGCGAGGGCGGGGTTGGCGATTATGGCTACACCTTC.

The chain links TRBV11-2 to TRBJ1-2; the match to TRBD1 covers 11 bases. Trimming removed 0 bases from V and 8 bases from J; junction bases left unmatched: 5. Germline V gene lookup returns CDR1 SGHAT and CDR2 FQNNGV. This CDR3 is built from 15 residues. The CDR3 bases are TGTGCCAGCAGCTTAGACCCGGGACAGGGGGGCGGCTACACCTTC. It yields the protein CASSLDPGQGGGYTF.

CDR3 nucleotides: TGCGCCAGCAGCCAAGATCTGGGGACAGGGGGCACTGAAGCTTTCTTT. Amino acid sequence: CASSQDLGTGGTEAFF. This chain connects TRBV4-1 to TRBJ1-1, with 11 positions matching TRBD1. Unmatched junction bases numbered 4, after V lost 0 bases and J lost 4 bases. Germline V gene data show CDR1 as MGHRA and CDR2 as YSYEKL. The CDR3 covers 16 residues.

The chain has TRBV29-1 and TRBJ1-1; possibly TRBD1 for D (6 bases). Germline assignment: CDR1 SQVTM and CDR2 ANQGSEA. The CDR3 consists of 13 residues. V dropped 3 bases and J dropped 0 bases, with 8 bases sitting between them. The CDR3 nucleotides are TGCAGCGTTGAGGACAGCCTGAACACTGAAGCTTTCTTT. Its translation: CSVEDSLNTEAFF.

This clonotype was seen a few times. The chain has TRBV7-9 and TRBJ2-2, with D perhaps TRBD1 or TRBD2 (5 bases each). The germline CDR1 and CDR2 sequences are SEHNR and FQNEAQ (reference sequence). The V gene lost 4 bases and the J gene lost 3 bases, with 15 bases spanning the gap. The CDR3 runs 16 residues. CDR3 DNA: TGTGCCAGCAGCTCTCCGGGGCGCCGGGACACCGGGGAGCTGTTTTTT. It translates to CASSSPGRRDTGELFF.

CDR3 nucleotides: TGTGCCAGCAGCTCCTGGGACAGTGAAGCTTTCTTT. Translation gives CASSSWDSEAFF. The chain couples TRBV7-9 to TRBJ1-1, with TRBD1 identical over 7 bases. V shed 4 bases, J shed 7 bases, and the junction held 3 bases outside the gene matches. Germline CDR1 is SEHNR and CDR2 is FQNEAQ (reference sequence). There are 12 residues in the CDR3.

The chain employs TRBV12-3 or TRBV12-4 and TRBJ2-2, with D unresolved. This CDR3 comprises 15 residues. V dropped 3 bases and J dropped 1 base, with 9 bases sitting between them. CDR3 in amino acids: CASSFLGMNTGELFF. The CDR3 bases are TGTGCCAGCAGTTTTTTGGGTATGAACACCGGGGAGCTGTTTTTT.

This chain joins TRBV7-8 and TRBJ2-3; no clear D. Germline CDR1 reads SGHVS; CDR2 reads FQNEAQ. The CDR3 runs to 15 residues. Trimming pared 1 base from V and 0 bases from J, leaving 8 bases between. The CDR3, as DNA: TGTGCCAGCAGCTTAGGAGGCTATAGCACAGATACGCAGTATTTT. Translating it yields CASSLGGYSTDTQYF.

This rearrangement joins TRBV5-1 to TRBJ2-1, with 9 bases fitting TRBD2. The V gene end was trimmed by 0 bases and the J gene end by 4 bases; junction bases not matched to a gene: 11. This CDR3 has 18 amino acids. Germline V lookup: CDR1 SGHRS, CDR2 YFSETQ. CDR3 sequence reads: CASSLGIGGGEIYNEQFF. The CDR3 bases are TGCGCCAGCAGCTTGGGGATTGGCGGGGGGGAAATTTACAATGAGCAGTTCTTC.

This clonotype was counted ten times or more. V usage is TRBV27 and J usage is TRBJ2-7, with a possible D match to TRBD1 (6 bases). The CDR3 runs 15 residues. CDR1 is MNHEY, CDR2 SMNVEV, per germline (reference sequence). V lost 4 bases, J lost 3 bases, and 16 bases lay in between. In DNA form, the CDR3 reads TGTGCCAGCAGTTGTCTAAGACAGGCTGTCTACGAGCAGTACTTC. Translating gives CASSCLRQAVYEQYF.

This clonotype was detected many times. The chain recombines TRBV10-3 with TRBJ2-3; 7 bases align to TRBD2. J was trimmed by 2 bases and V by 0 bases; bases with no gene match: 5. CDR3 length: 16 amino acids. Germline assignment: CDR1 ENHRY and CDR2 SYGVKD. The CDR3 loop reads CAISESWRDYTDTQYF. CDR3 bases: TGTGCCATCAGTGAGTCGTGGCGGGACTACACAGATACGCAGTATTTT.

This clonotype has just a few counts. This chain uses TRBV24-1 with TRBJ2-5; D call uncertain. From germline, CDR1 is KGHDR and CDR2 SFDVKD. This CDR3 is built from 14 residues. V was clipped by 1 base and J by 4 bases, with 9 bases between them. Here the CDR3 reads CATSDFPRSETQYF. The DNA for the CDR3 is TGTGCCACCAGTGATTTTCCCCGGTCAGAGACCCAGTACTTC.

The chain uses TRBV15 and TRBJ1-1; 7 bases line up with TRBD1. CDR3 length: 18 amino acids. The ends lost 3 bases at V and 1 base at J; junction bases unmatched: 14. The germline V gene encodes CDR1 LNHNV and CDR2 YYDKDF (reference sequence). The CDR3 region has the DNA TGTGCCACCAGCAGTGAGTTACTCCGGGACAGAAAGAACACTGAAGCTTTCTTT. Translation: CATSSELLRDRKNTEAFF.

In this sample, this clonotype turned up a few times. The chain's CDR3 is CASSLLAGSRSYEQYF. Written as DNA, the CDR3 is TGTGCCAGCAGCTTGCTAGCGGGAAGTCGTAGCTACGAGCAGTACTTC. The V gene is TRBV5-6, the J gene TRBJ2-7, with 9 bases matching TRBD2. With 1 base clipped from V and 3 bases from J, the junction kept 8 bases outside the gene matches. The germline V gene encodes CDR1 SGHDT and CDR2 YYEEEE. This CDR3 is built from 16 residues.